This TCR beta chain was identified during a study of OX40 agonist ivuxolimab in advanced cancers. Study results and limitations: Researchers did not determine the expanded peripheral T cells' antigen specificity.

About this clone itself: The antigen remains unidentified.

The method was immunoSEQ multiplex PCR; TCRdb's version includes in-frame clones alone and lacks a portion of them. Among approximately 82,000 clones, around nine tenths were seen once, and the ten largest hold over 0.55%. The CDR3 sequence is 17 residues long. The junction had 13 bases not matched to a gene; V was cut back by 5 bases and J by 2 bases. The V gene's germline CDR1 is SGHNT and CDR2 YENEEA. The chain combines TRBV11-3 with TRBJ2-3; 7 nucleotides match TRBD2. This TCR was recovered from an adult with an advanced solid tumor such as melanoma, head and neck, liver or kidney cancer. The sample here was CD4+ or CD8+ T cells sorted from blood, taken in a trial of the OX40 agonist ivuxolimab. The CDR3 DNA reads TGTGCCAGCAGCCAGATGGTTGGGCGGGGGACCACAGATACGCAGTATTTT. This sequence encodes CASSQMVGRGTTDTQYF.